Each of the 27 T cell receptor beta chains below was sequenced from the same sample in a study of shared clonotypes between healthy human individuals. Assay used: immunoSEQ multiplex PCR; TCRdb lists only in-frame clones, some missing. The data contain 850,000 to 1,100,000 clones, roughly 77% of them seen just once; the ten biggest clones take up 0.89%. The sample comprised memory CD4+ T cells from PBMCs. Subset reported: CD45RA-negative fraction. The origin of the receptors is a man between 18 and 29 years old in good health. Some clones in this sample may be carry-over from other donors' samples.

This chain uses TRBV9 with TRBJ2-6, with D possibly called TRBD1 or TRBD2 (5 bases each). CDR1 and CDR2 from the germline V gene are SGDLS and YYNGEE. Trimming cost V 3 bases and J 0 bases, with 10 bases left between them. CDR3 length equals 16 residues. In nucleotides, the CDR3 is TGTGCCAGCAGCGCCGGGGACCCCTCTGGGGCCAACGTCCTGACTTTC. Translated, it gives CASSAGDPSGANVLTF.

This chain connects TRBV5-6 to TRBJ2-3; 7 nucleotides align to TRBD1. The germline CDR1 and CDR2 sequences are SGHDT and YYEEEE. V lost 2 bases, J lost 2 bases, and 11 bases stayed unmatched. The CDR3 has 17 residues. The CDR3: CASSLGLRQGATDTQYF. The CDR3 DNA sequence: TGTGCCAGCAGCTTAGGTTTGAGACAGGGAGCCACAGATACGCAGTATTTT.

The genes are TRBV11-2 and TRBJ1-3; 7 positions agree with TRBD1. Germline CDR1 is SGHAT and CDR2 is FQNNGV. The V gene end was trimmed by 6 bases and the J gene end by 2 bases; junction bases not matched to a gene: 1. This CDR3 spans 13 amino acids. CDR3: CASRQGPGNTIYF. The CDR3 region has the DNA TGTGCCAGCAGACAGGGGCCTGGAAACACCATATATTTT.

This sequence joins TRBV28 and TRBJ1-1; maybe TRBD1 (6 bases). V lost 7 bases and J 3 bases, leaving 12 bases between the germline ends. This CDR3 has 13 amino acids. Germline-derived CDR1 and CDR2 are MDHEN and SYDVKM. The CDR3 bases are TGTGCCAGCACCGGAAACAGGGACACTGAAGCTTTCTTT. Protein product: CASTGNRDTEAFF.

The sample holds one count of this clone. The chain uses TRBV7-2 and TRBJ2-5; 10 positions match TRBD1. Germline V lookup: CDR1 SGHTA, CDR2 FQGNSA. V lost 3 bases, J lost 1 base, and 5 bases stayed unmatched. This CDR3 has 16 residues. This chain's CDR3 is CASSLGQGSFQETQYF. DNA of the CDR3: TGTGCCAGCAGCTTGGGACAGGGGTCCTTCCAAGAGACCCAGTACTTC.

The chain recombines TRBV7-2 with TRBJ2-3; 9 bases line up with TRBD1. Losses at the gene ends were 7 bases for V and 3 bases for J; bases not matched to a gene: 5. CDR3 length equals 14 residues. The germline gives CDR1 SGHTA, CDR2 FQGNSA. This chain's CDR3 is CASMKQGATDTQYF. CDR3 nucleotides: TGTGCCAGCATGAAACAGGGGGCAACAGATACGCAGTATTTT.

The chain joins TRBV6-4 to TRBJ2-3; D is undetermined. This CDR3 spans 17 amino acids. V shed 0 bases and J shed 1 base, with 14 bases lying between them. Germline CDR1 reads MRHNA; CDR2 reads SNTAGT. CDR3 residues: CASSDSRGPPRTDTQYF. The CDR3 DNA is TGTGCCAGCAGTGACTCGAGAGGACCACCCCGCACAGATACGCAGTATTTT.

This clone occurred a few times. The V and J genes are TRBV30 and TRBJ1-2; maybe TRBD1 (6 bases). Trimming removed 5 bases at V and 3 bases at J, with 7 bases between. The CDR3 covers 11 residues. Germline V gives CDR1 GTSNPN, CDR2 SVGIG (reference sequence). This chain's CDR3 is CAWGQYYGYTF. The CDR3 DNA reads as TGTGCCTGGGGACAGTACTATGGCTACACCTTC.

This chain joins TRBV18 and TRBJ1-3, with TRBD1 as a possible D gene (5 bases). The V gene's germline CDR1 is KGHSH and CDR2 LQKENI. CDR3 length: 15 residues. With 6 bases removed from V and 0 bases from J, the gap between germline ends came to 12 bases. The CDR3: CASSARDRSGNTIYF. CDR3 DNA sequence: TGTGCCAGCTCTGCGAGGGACCGCTCTGGAAACACCATATATTTT. The whole variable domain, filled in from reference TRBV18 and TRBJ1-3, reads NAGVMQNPRHLVRRRGQEARLRCSPMKGHSHVYWYRQLPEEGLKFMVYLQKENIIDESGMPKERFSAEFPKEGPSILRIQQVVRGDSAAYFCASSARDRSGNTIYFGEGSWLTVV.

V gene TRBV4-3 combines with J gene TRBJ1-2; D is undetermined. Looked up from germline, CDR1 is LGHNA and CDR2 is YSLEER. The germline V and J ends were trimmed by 0 bases and 4 bases, with 12 bases remaining between them. This CDR3 comprises 15 residues. The CDR3 bases are TGCGCCAGCAGCCAAGATTGGAGGGATTCCTATGGCTACACCTTC. This gives the protein CASSQDWRDSYGYTF.

In the case of this clone: One junction end does not reproduce the germline sequence, and a read error may be involved. The genes are TRBV4-3 and TRBJ2-7; maybe TRBD2 (6 bases). CDR1 is LGHNA and CDR2 is YSLEER in the germline V gene. The CDR3 runs to 14 residues. The CDR3 reads CAGSQVAGTYEQYF. For the CDR3, the DNA is TGCGCCGGCAGCCAAGTTGCGGGGACCTACGAGCAGTACTTC.

This rearrangement joins TRBV7-2 to TRBJ2-1; D is possibly TRBD1 or TRBD2 (5 bases each). This CDR3 is built from 15 residues. V gave up 2 bases and J gave up 9 bases, with 17 bases separating them. Germline V gene data show CDR1 as SGHTA and CDR2 as FQGNSA. Written as DNA, the CDR3 is TGTGCCAGCAGCTTACGGGACGACGGCTCGGTTGAGCAGTTCTTC. This gives the protein CASSLRDDGSVEQFF.

The rearrangement links TRBV28 to TRBJ2-7, with D hard to call. The CDR3 spans 15 residues. Germline V gene data show CDR1 as MDHEN and CDR2 as SYDVKM. With 6 bases removed from V and 0 bases from J, the gap between germline ends came to 15 bases. CDR3 sequence reads: CASRLGNQISYEQYF. The CDR3 DNA is TGTGCCAGCAGGTTGGGAAACCAAATCTCCTACGAGCAGTACTTC. The variable domain in full, completed from reference TRBV28 and TRBJ2-7, reads DVKVTQSSRYLVKRTGEKVFLECVQDMDHENMFWYRQDPGLGLRLIYFSYDVKMKEKGDIPEGYSVSREKKERFSLILESASTNQTSMYLCASRLGNQISYEQYFGPGTRLTVT.

The V call is TRBV2, the J call TRBJ1-4; 9 bases match TRBD1. CDR3 length: 15 residues. From germline, CDR1 is SNHLY and CDR2 FYNNEI. The trim removed 8 bases at V and 7 bases at J, leaving 11 bases unmatched. The CDR3: CASHPGDRVGEKLFF. For the CDR3, the DNA is TGTGCCAGCCATCCCGGGGACAGGGTCGGTGAAAAACTGTTTTTT.

The chain carries TRBV6-1 and TRBJ1-5; D call uncertain. V was pared by 8 bases and J by 4 bases, with 6 bases between. Germline values: CDR1 MNHNS, CDR2 SASEGT. The CDR3 consists of 11 residues. The CDR3 region is CASGQNQPQHF. The CDR3 DNA reads as TGTGCCAGCGGGCAAAATCAGCCCCAGCATTTT.

J is TRBJ2-7 and V is TRBV18, with 8 bases fitting TRBD2. In germline, CDR1 is KGHSH, CDR2 LQKENI. The CDR3 has 16 amino acids. The junction had 12 bases not matched to a gene; V was cut back by 4 bases and J by 4 bases. CDR3 sequence: CASSQGSAGGRYEQYF. The CDR3 DNA follows: TGTGCCAGCTCACAAGGATCGGCGGGAGGCCGTTACGAGCAGTACTTC.

The J gene is TRBJ2-5, the V gene TRBV7-9; the D call may be TRBD1 or TRBD2 (6 bases each). The V gene's germline CDR1 is SEHNR and CDR2 FQNEAQ (reference sequence). The V end was cut by 2 bases, the J end by 2 bases, with 12 bases between. The CDR3 loop spans 15 amino acids. The chain's CDR3 is CASSLRGDTQETQYF. As DNA, the CDR3 is TGTGCCAGCAGCTTAAGGGGGGACACACAAGAGACCCAGTACTTC.

Only one count was recorded for this clone. The chain carries TRBV4-3 and TRBJ2-3; D possibly corresponds to TRBD1 (5 bases). Germline values: CDR1 LGHNA, CDR2 YSLEER. The CDR3 consists of 15 residues. V lost 0 bases to trimming and J lost 6 bases, with 13 bases between them. The CDR3 bases are TGCGCCAGCAGCCAAGAGAGGTCAGGGTCGGATACGCAGTATTTT. It specifies CASSQERSGSDTQYF.

The chain uses TRBV7-8 and TRBJ2-7; D is perhaps TRBD2 (5 bases). This CDR3 has 14 residues. Germline CDR1 SGHVS, CDR2 FQNEAQ. V was clipped by 5 bases and J by 7 bases, with 18 bases between them. The CDR3 is CASSRTRGLGEQYF. In DNA, the CDR3 is TGTGCCAGCAGCCGAACTAGAGGGCTGGGGGAGCAGTACTTC.

Points on this clone: The sample holds other DNA sequences that translate to the same CDR3. In DNA form, the CDR3 reads TGTGCCAGCAGGGGCAGGATAAACACCGGGGAGCTGTTTTTT. Its translation is CASRGRINTGELFF. The V and J genes are TRBV2 and TRBJ2-2; no clear D. The CDR3 is 14 residues long. V lost 6 bases and J 2 bases, leaving 10 bases between the germline ends. Germline V lookup: CDR1 SNHLY, CDR2 FYNNEI. Based on the CDR3 plus reference TRBV2 and TRBJ2-2, the full variable domain is EPEVTQTPSHQVTQMGQEVILRCVPISNHLYFYWYRQILGQKVEFLVSFYNNEISEKSEIFDDQFSVERPDGSNFTLKIRSTKLEDSAMYFCASRGRINTGELFFGEGSRLTVL.

As to this clone: A much larger clonotype is one base distant, so this may be a read error. DNA of the CDR3: TGTGCCAGCAGCTACCCGGACAGGAACACTGGAGCTTTCTTT. This codes for CASSYPDRNTGAFF. The chain links TRBV5-6 to TRBJ1-1; 7 bases agree with TRBD1. Germline CDR1 SGHDT, CDR2 YYEEEE. This CDR3 has 14 residues.

This chain uses TRBV5-1 with TRBJ2-5, with a possible D match to TRBD2 (6 bases). Germline V lookup: CDR1 SGHRS, CDR2 YFSETQ. CDR3 size: 14 residues. V dropped 0 bases and J dropped 5 bases, with 11 bases sitting between them. DNA for the CDR3: TGCGCCAGCAGCTTGGTCGGGAGTGGGGAGACCCAGTACTTC. It yields the protein CASSLVGSGETQYF.

V is TRBV2 and J is TRBJ1-2; possible D gene TRBD1, 5 bases. Germline CDR1 and CDR2: SNHLY and FYNNEI. The CDR3 has 15 residues. V was shortened by 6 bases and J by 4 bases, with 18 bases between the two germline ends. The CDR3 bases are TGTGCCAGCAGGGGGACGGGGTTTACGAGCTATGGCTACACCTTC. As protein: CASRGTGFTSYGYTF. Based on the CDR3 plus reference TRBV2 and TRBJ1-2, the full variable domain is EPEVTQTPSHQVTQMGQEVILRCVPISNHLYFYWYRQILGQKVEFLVSFYNNEISEKSEIFDDQFSVERPDGSNFTLKIRSTKLEDSAMYFCASRGTGFTSYGYTFGSGTRLTVV.

Comment on this clone: Relative to the germline gene, one junction end is altered; a read error may explain this. J is TRBJ2-1 and V is TRBV6-4; 12 bases are a match to TRBD1. This CDR3 comprises 14 residues. Germline assignment: CDR1 MRHNA and CDR2 SNTAGT. The CDR3 region has the DNA TGTGCCAGCAGTGACGGGACAGGGGGCAATGAGCAGCTCTTC. Translating gives CASSDGTGGNEQLF.

The rearrangement joins TRBV18 to TRBJ2-7; D might be TRBD1 (6 bases). The V end was cut by 1 base, the J end by 2 bases, with 15 bases between. Germline V CDR1 and CDR2: KGHSH, LQKENI. CDR3 size: 16 residues. The CDR3 nucleotides read TGTGCCAGCTCACCACGGGGGCAGGGTGGTACCTACGAGCAGTACTTC. Its translation: CASSPRGQGGTYEQYF.

The V gene is TRBV7-9, the J gene TRBJ1-3; D is uncertain. CDR1 is SEHNR and CDR2 is FQNEAQ in the germline V gene (reference sequence). Trimming removed 1 base at V and 11 bases at J, with 15 bases between. The CDR3 is made up of 14 amino acids. This CDR3 is CASSLDRADRSIYF. CDR3 sequence (DNA): TGTGCCAGCAGCTTAGACCGGGCCGATCGGTCCATATATTTT.

The sample holds a few counts of this clone. The chain links TRBV11-2 to TRBJ2-1, with a tentative D call TRBD1 (5 bases). CDR3 length: 15 residues. Germline lookup yields CDR1 SGHAT and CDR2 FQNNGV. Trimming took off 7 bases at V and 0 bases at J, with 13 bases between the two ends. In nucleotides, the CDR3 is TGTGCCAGCACCACAGGAAGGAGCTCCTACAATGAGCAGTTCTTC. The encoded protein is CASTTGRSSYNEQFF. The full variable domain, completed using reference TRBV11-2 and TRBJ2-1, is EAGVAQSPRYKIIEKRQSVAFWCNPISGHATLYWYQQILGQGPKLLIQFQNNGVVDDSQLPKDRFSAERLKGVDSTLKIQPAKLEDSAVYLCASTTGRSSYNEQFFGPGTRLTVL.